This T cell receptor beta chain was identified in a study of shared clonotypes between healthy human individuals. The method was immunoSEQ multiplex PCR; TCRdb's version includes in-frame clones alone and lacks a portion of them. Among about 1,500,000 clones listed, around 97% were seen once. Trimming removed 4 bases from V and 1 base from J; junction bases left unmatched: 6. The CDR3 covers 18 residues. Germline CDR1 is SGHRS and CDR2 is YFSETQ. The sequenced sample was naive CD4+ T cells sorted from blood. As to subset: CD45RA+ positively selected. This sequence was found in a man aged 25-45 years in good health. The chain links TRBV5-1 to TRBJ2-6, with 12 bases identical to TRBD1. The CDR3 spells CASSGTGGSWSGANVLTF. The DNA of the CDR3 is TGCGCCAGCAGCGGGACAGGGGGCTCGTGGTCTGGGGCCAACGTCCTGACTTTC.